Below are 3 T cell receptor beta chains sequenced from a single sample in a study of graft-versus-host responses after intestinal transplantation. These TCRs' antigens remain unknown. Here immunoSEQ multiplex PCR was the method, and the copy in TCRdb shows in-frame clones only, minus some. The sample contains about 130,000 clones, roughly nine tenths of which appear only once. Sequenced material: unstimulated CD4+ T cells sorted from spleen or lymph node cells, taken before intestinal transplant. These TCRs come from a human donor who received an intestinal transplant.

The rearrangement links TRBV9 to TRBJ2-1; tentatively, D is TRBD2 (7 bases). CDR3 length equals 16 residues. V was trimmed by 1 base and J by 0 bases, leaving 11 bases between them. From germline, CDR1 is SGDLS and CDR2 YYNGEE. The CDR3 here is CASSVTGGSSYNEQFF. For the CDR3, the DNA is TGTGCCAGCAGCGTAACGGGGGGCAGCTCCTACAATGAGCAGTTCTTC.

V is TRBV18 and J is TRBJ1-2, with D uncertain. The CDR3 runs to 17 residues. Germline values: CDR1 KGHSH, CDR2 LQKENI. Trimming cost V 0 bases and J 0 bases, with 14 bases left between them. CDR3 loop: CASSPPLRREPNYGYTF. CDR3 coding DNA: TGTGCCAGCTCACCACCGTTGCGTAGGGAACCTAACTATGGCTACACCTTC.

This clone was detected a few times. The chain combines TRBV19 with TRBJ2-7; D might be TRBD2 (5 bases). Looked up from germline, CDR1 is LNHDA and CDR2 is SQIVND (reference sequence). The CDR3 is 14 amino acids. V lost 3 bases to trimming and J lost 1 base, with 10 bases between them. In nucleotides, the CDR3 is TGTGCCAGTAGTATCGCGGGTCCTTCCTACGAGCAGTACTTC. The encoded protein is CASSIAGPSYEQYF.